The clone carrying this TCR beta chain turned up a few times. Antigen: not known. The CDR3 extends over 11 amino acids. V gave up 4 bases and J gave up 5 bases, with 9 bases separating them. Germline V lookup: CDR1 GTSNPN, CDR2 SVGIG (reference sequence). The sample belongs to a study of beta chain features in type 1 diabetes. The entirety of the isolated RNA underwent reverse transcription, so expressed TCRB transcripts were sequenced. Sequencing was performed with immunoSEQ multiplex PCR; in TCRdb, only in-frame clones are kept and a portion is missing. The sample lists 250,000 to 300,000 clones; 20% to 25% were seen once. Notes on the study in general: Shorter templates may be favored by PCR, equally so in patients and controls. Type 1 diabetes patients showed a moderate but significant shortening of TCRB CDR3s in all four CD4+ subsets.

This receptor was identified in a woman aged 25-40 years with type 1 diabetes. The chain uses TRBV30 and TRBJ2-7; D is unclear. Sequencing used naive CD4+ T cells from blood. CDR3 bases: TGTGCCTGGAACCTGGGCCACGAGCAGTACTTC. Encoded protein: CAWNLGHEQYF.